This T cell receptor beta chain was obtained from a study of blood T cell repertoires in COVID-19. The overall study: The analysed material was cDNA or gDNA that came from T cells, B-cell-depleted T cells, or PBMCs.

Trimming shortened V by 6 bases and J by 7 bases, and 23 bases separated the two germline ends. The CDR3 spans 16 residues. CDR1 is SGHKS and CDR2 is YYEKEE in the germline V gene (reference sequence). Per the study methods: For nucleated cells, counts were estimated from reference gene primer amplification. Profiling relied on immunoSEQ multiplex PCR, and the TCRdb table lists in-frame clones only, not all of them. That table gives V, J and clone size, and the DNA gave D and trimming. This table has 150,000 to 200,000 clones, about 88% appearing once. Assignment of participants to cohorts was predicated upon participant-reported clinical history.

The source material was PBMCs or T cells enriched from blood (not recorded which). The receptor comes from a young woman who had recovered from COVID-19. This chain connects TRBV5-5 to TRBJ2-1, with D tentatively TRBD2 (6 bases). CDR3 in DNA: TGTGCCAGCACCCCCCTAGGCGGGGCCCTGGGGAATGAGCAGTTCTTC. Translated: CASTPLGGALGNEQFF. Looking up the rest from reference TRBV5-5 and TRBJ2-1 gives the full variable domain: DAGVTQSPTHLIKTRGQQVTLRCSPISGHKSVSWYQQVLGQGPQFIFQYYEKEERGRGNFPDRFSARQFPNYSSELNVNALLLGDSALYLCASTPLGGALGNEQFFGPGTRLTVL.